This record looks at one T cell receptor (beta chain) sequence and its context. Clones were sequenced by immunoSEQ multiplex PCR, and TCRdb holds only the in-frame ones, with some missing. The sample includes 300,000 to 350,000 clones, roughly 86% seen only once; the top ten take around 7.9%. The V gene lost 1 base and the J gene lost 3 bases, with 6 bases spanning the gap. Germline assignment: CDR1 LGHNT and CDR2 FRNRAP. The CDR3 totals 13 residues. The data originate from a study of blood T cell repertoires in COVID-19. For the study at large: Sites in the United States, Italy and Spain provided acute and convalescent COVID-19 samples. Nucleic acid was either cDNA or gDNA, and it came from T cells, B-cell-depleted T cells, or PBMCs.

The rearrangement joins TRBV12-5 to TRBJ1-1; possibly TRBD1 for D (5 bases). The source is a woman in her sixties or seventies with COVID-19, enrolled during active disease. Sequenced: peripheral blood. The CDR3 loop is CASGLGGDTEAFF. The CDR3 bases are TGTGCTAGTGGTTTGGGGGGGGACACTGAAGCTTTCTTT.